This paragraph reports one TCR beta chain. What it binds is unknown. The sample belongs to a study of T-cell reconstitution after alpha-beta-depleted transplantation in children. Whole-study findings and limits: High day-60 TCRbeta diversity in some patients came from surviving recipient T cells and thymic progenitors. Hyperexpanded clones declined; after one year, newly produced T cells mostly supplied diversity. Several hundred graft clones that had expanded were reportedly the source of alpha-beta T cells about two months after transplant.

J gave up 3 bases and V 0 bases, and 2 bases lay outside the gene matches. In germline, CDR1 is SGHDT, CDR2 YYEEEE. The CDR3 sequence is 16 residues long. Preparation of the TCRbeta library was carried out with unique molecular identifiers. TCRdb reprocessed the PCR reads with MiXCR, giving one entry per CDR3 protein. The table has 100,000 to 130,000 distinct CDR3 sequences, about 6.4% seen once. Specimen: PBMCs, mostly from graft donor cells, collected 360 days after TCRalphabeta/CD19-depleted stem cell transplant. The sequence derives from a male patient between 2 and 9 years old who had a stem cell transplant for acute lymphoblastic leukemia, so the T cells may come from the graft donor. This chain connects TRBV5-6 to TRBJ2-2; 10 positions agree with TRBD1. The CDR3 is CASSLGQGAHTGELFF. DNA of the CDR3: TGTGCCAGCAGCTTGGGACAGGGGGCGCACACCGGGGAGCTGTTTTTT.